This T cell receptor beta chain was recovered during a study of beta chain features in type 1 diabetes. Study-wide results and caveats: Significant though moderate, a shortening of TCRB CDR3s appeared in all four CD4+ subsets of Type 1 diabetes patients. Patients' naive, central memory and regulatory TCRB repertoires appeared more alike than those of healthy donors.

Isolated RNA was reverse transcribed in full, so expressed TCRB transcripts were sequenced. Assay used: immunoSEQ multiplex PCR; TCRdb lists only in-frame clones, some missing. The table includes about 170,000 clones, 7.8% detected once. Blood was drawn once from each donor into heparinised tubes. The draws averaged roughly 120 mL. Sorting produced populations that all topped 98% purity. This clone was found many times. No antigen is known for it. This CDR3 comprises 14 residues. CDR1 is SNHLY, CDR2 FYNNEI, per germline. The chain recombines TRBV2 with TRBJ2-2; the D is unclear. The clonotype comes from a woman aged 40 to 55 with type 1 diabetes. Sequenced: central memory CD4+ T cells from blood. CDR3 sequence: CANLLGANTGELFF. The CDR3 DNA sequence: TGTGCGAACCTTCTGGGCGCGAACACCGGGGAGCTGTTTTTT.